One sample yielded the 31 T cell receptor beta chains listed below, sequenced in a study of blood T cell repertoires in COVID-19. Produced via immunoSEQ multiplex PCR; TCRdb's table is partial and in-frame only. This table has approximately 500,000 clones, over 75% appearing once. The sequenced material came from peripheral blood. The receptors here all came from a human donor in a cohort sampled during active COVID-19.

The chain combines TRBV9 with TRBJ1-3; no clear D. The CDR3 runs to 16 residues. V was trimmed by 0 bases and J by 4 bases, leaving 14 bases between them. The germline gives CDR1 SGDLS, CDR2 YYNGEE. CDR3 DNA sequence: TGTGCCAGCAGCGTAGGCGGAAACCCACTAGGAAACACCATATATTTT. Translating gives CASSVGGNPLGNTIYF.

The chain recombines TRBV19 with TRBJ1-1; the D gene is possibly TRBD1 (6 bases). Germline loops: CDR1 LNHDA, CDR2 SQIVND (reference sequence). V lost 9 bases and J lost 3, with 20 bases in between. The CDR3 contains 15 residues. This CDR3 reads CASLRGGRVDTEAFF. Here the CDR3 DNA reads TGTGCCAGCCTCAGGGGCGGGAGAGTAGACACTGAAGCTTTCTTT.

The chain uses TRBV4-1 and TRBJ2-1; 7 nucleotides line up with TRBD2. The CDR3 runs to 20 residues. V was clipped by 5 bases and J by 0 bases; unmatched bases: 19. CDR1 is MGHRA, CDR2 YSYEKL, per germline. This CDR3 is CASSSLHSSGFPSSYNEQFF. In nucleotides, the CDR3 is TGCGCCAGCAGCTCCCTGCATTCTAGCGGCTTTCCTAGCTCCTACAATGAGCAGTTCTTC.

The chain links TRBV28 to TRBJ1-2; 8 bases agree with TRBD1. The J segment lost 9 bases and the V segment lost 2 bases, leaving 11 bases of the junction unmatched. This CDR3 is built from 15 residues. CDR1 MDHEN and CDR2 SYDVKM come from the germline V gene. CDR3 loop: CASSLAPGQGQRYTF. CDR3 nucleotides: TGTGCCAGCAGTTTAGCTCCCGGACAGGGCCAGCGCTACACCTTC.

The chain uses TRBV9 and TRBJ2-5, with unresolved D. CDR1 SGDLS and CDR2 YYNGEE come from the germline V gene. Trimming took 4 bases from V and 2 from J, leaving 6 bases between them. The CDR3 is made up of 12 amino acids. The CDR3 region is CASSPGQETQYF. The DNA of the CDR3 is TGTGCCAGCAGCCCCGGGCAAGAGACCCAGTACTTC.

The chain joins TRBV9 to TRBJ1-1; no firm D call. The CDR3 sequence is 15 residues long. V dropped 4 bases and J dropped 2 bases, with 15 bases sitting between them. Germline lookup yields CDR1 SGDLS and CDR2 YYNGEE. In nucleotides, the CDR3 is TGTGCCAGCAGCCCCCGACTTATCCTAAACACTGAAGCTTTCTTT. Protein product: CASSPRLILNTEAFF.

This clone was found a few times. This rearrangement joins TRBV18 to TRBJ2-1, with TRBD2 matching 10 bases. The CDR3 contains 14 residues. Germline assignment: CDR1 KGHSH and CDR2 LQKENI. Trimming took 4 bases from V and 8 from J; bases not matched to a gene: 5. The CDR3 reads CASSQLAGRDEQFF. CDR3 nucleotides: TGTGCCAGCTCACAACTAGCGGGAAGGGATGAGCAGTTCTTC.

This chain uses TRBV28 with TRBJ2-5; TRBD2 aligns across 10 bases. CDR3 length: 16 residues. Germline V gene lookup returns CDR1 MDHEN and CDR2 SYDVKM. Trimming removed 5 bases from V and 4 bases from J; junction bases left unmatched: 10. The CDR3 region is CASSTGLAEGGETQYF. Here the CDR3 DNA reads TGTGCCAGCAGTACCGGACTAGCGGAGGGCGGAGAGACCCAGTACTTC.

The CDR3 DNA is TGCGCCAGCGGATCCGTGGGAGGGATCAGCACAGATACGCAGTATTTT. Its translation: CASGSVGGISTDTQYF. The rearrangement uses TRBV5-1 and TRBJ2-3, with TRBD2 matching over 7 bases. J lost 0 bases, V lost 7 bases, and 11 bases had no gene match. The CDR3 covers 16 residues. The germline CDR1 and CDR2 sequences are SGHRS and YFSETQ.

The genes are TRBV24-1 and TRBJ1-1; TRBD1 agrees at 8 bases. This CDR3 comprises 15 residues. The germline V gene has CDR1 KGHDR and CDR2 SFDVKD. After removal of 4 bases from V and 4 bases from J, the junction contained 7 bases not matched to a gene. Here the CDR3 reads CATSDPDREGTEAFF. The CDR3 bases are TGTGCCACCAGTGACCCGGACAGGGAAGGCACTGAAGCTTTCTTT.

CDR3 nucleotides: TGTGCTACCAAGGCTAGCCCTGCGACAGATACGCAGTATTTT. This sequence encodes CATKASPATDTQYF. The chain employs TRBV6-5 and TRBJ2-3, with D tentatively TRBD2 (5 bases). The CDR3 is 14 residues long. Germline CDR1 reads MNHEY; CDR2 reads SVGAGI.

The rearrangement joins TRBV18 to TRBJ2-5; D is perhaps TRBD1 (6 bases). Germline CDR1 and CDR2: KGHSH and LQKENI. CDR3 size: 15 residues. The V end lost 0 bases, the J end lost 4 bases, and 12 bases lay between the germline ends. CDR3 DNA sequence: TGTGCCAGCTCACCACCGACAGGCAGGAGAGAGACCCAGTACTTC. Translation: CASSPPTGRRETQYF. The full variable domain, in which reference TRBV18 and TRBJ2-5 provide the parts outside the CDR3, is NAGVMQNPRHLVRRRGQEARLRCSPMKGHSHVYWYRQLPEEGLKFMVYLQKENIIDESGMPKERFSAEFPKEGPSILRIQQVVRGDSAAYFCASSPPTGRRETQYFGPGTRLLVL.

V usage is TRBV7-9 and J usage is TRBJ2-1, with TRBD1 as a possible D gene (6 bases). Germline V gives CDR1 SEHNR, CDR2 FQNEAQ (reference sequence). V was trimmed by 1 base and J by 3 bases, leaving 10 bases between them. The CDR3 has 15 amino acids. As DNA, the CDR3 is TGTGCCAGCAGCTTAGGGGCGGACAGCTACAATGAGCAGTTCTTC. Protein product: CASSLGADSYNEQFF.

The rearrangement links TRBV6-5 to TRBJ1-4; TRBD1 might be the D (5 bases). The V gene lost 7 bases and the J gene lost 0 bases, with 9 bases spanning the gap. The CDR3 length is 14 residues. Germline lookup yields CDR1 MNHEY and CDR2 SVGAGI. The CDR3 DNA reads TGTGCCAGCAAGGACACAGCAACTAATGAAAAACTGTTTTTT. Protein sequence: CASKDTATNEKLFF.

The CDR3 DNA sequence: TGTGCCAGCAAGACTAGCGGGAGTTCCAGTGAGCAGTTCTTC. It specifies CASKTSGSSSEQFF. This chain uses TRBV7-9 with TRBJ2-1; TRBD2 agrees at 12 bases. Germline-derived CDR1 and CDR2 are SEHNR and FQNEAQ (reference sequence). The CDR3 totals 14 residues. V was pared by 7 bases and J by 9 bases, with 7 bases of the junction left unmatched.

This chain links TRBV4-3 with TRBJ2-7; D remains unclear. The CDR3 sequence is 15 residues long. Germline loops: CDR1 LGHNA, CDR2 YSLEER. The V and J ends lost 4 bases and 0 bases respectively, with 13 bases between them. The DNA for the CDR3 is TGCGCCAGCAGCCTCTCGCGTTTAAGCTCCTACGAGCAGTACTTC. Translating gives CASSLSRLSSYEQYF.

This chain links TRBV5-1 with TRBJ2-7; 7 positions agree with TRBD2. Germline lookup yields CDR1 SGHRS and CDR2 YFSETQ. V lost 3 bases and J lost 2; bases outside the gene matches: 2. The length of the CDR3 is 13 residues. The CDR3 here is CASSWRGTYEQYF. In DNA, the CDR3 is TGCGCCAGCAGCTGGCGGGGGACCTACGAGCAGTACTTC.

The CDR3 nucleotides are TGCGCCAGCAGCCACGGGACAGACTACGAGCAGTACTTC. This gives the protein CASSHGTDYEQYF. The chain couples TRBV4-1 to TRBJ2-7; 7 nucleotides line up with TRBD1. This CDR3 has 13 residues. Germline trimming cut 3 bases from V and 3 bases from J; bases unmatched to any gene: 2. The germline V gene encodes CDR1 MGHRA and CDR2 YSYEKL.

This sequence joins TRBV6-5 and TRBJ2-7, with D tentatively TRBD1 (5 bases). Per germline, CDR1 MNHEY and CDR2 SVGAGI. The V and J ends lost 0 bases and 5 bases respectively, with 14 bases between them. The CDR3 runs 15 residues. This chain's CDR3 is CASSYSSDMLHEQYF. The CDR3 region has the DNA TGTGCCAGCAGTTACTCCTCGGACATGCTGCACGAGCAGTACTTC.

The gene calls are TRBV7-2 and TRBJ2-2, with 9 bases matching TRBD1. The V segment lost 3 bases and the J segment 4 bases; nucleotides outside the gene matches: 3. Germline V gene data show CDR1 as SGHTA and CDR2 as FQGNSA. The CDR3 length is 15 residues. CDR3 in amino acids: CASSLDRGPTGELFF. The CDR3 DNA is TGTGCCAGCAGCTTGGACAGGGGCCCCACCGGGGAGCTGTTTTTT.

V is TRBV28 and J is TRBJ1-2, with a weak D call TRBD1 (6 bases). The length of the CDR3 is 13 residues. The germline gives CDR1 MDHEN, CDR2 SYDVKM. V lost 6 bases and J lost 3, with 11 bases in between. CDR3 loop: CASRSQGDYGYTF. In DNA, the CDR3 is TGTGCCAGCAGGTCACAGGGAGACTATGGCTACACCTTC.

The CDR3 is CASSPWGGPSGEQYF. The CDR3 DNA reads TGTGCCAGCAGCCCCTGGGGAGGGCCGTCGGGCGAGCAGTACTTC. The chain is built from TRBV7-9 and TRBJ2-7; 7 positions agree with TRBD2. J lost 6 bases, V lost 5 bases, and 13 bases had no gene match. Per the germline V gene, CDR1 is SEHNR and CDR2 is FQNEAQ (reference sequence). The CDR3 totals 15 residues.

The CDR3 region is CASSLAGQGDYEQYF. For the CDR3, the DNA is TGTGCCAGCAGCTTAGCGGGACAAGGGGACTACGAGCAGTACTTC. The V and J genes are TRBV7-2 and TRBJ2-7; perhaps TRBD1 as D (6 bases). V lost 0 bases and J lost 3, with 12 bases in between. Germline CDR1 reads SGHTA; CDR2 reads FQGNSA. This CDR3 has 15 amino acids.

This clone was seen a handful of times. The chain combines TRBV25-1 with TRBJ1-3, with D unclear. Germline lookup yields CDR1 MGHDK and CDR2 SYGVNS. Trimming shortened V by 8 bases and J by 3 bases, and 11 bases separated the two germline ends. The CDR3 is 13 amino acids. DNA for the CDR3: TGTGCCAGCCTTCATGAGGGTGGAAACACCATATATTTT. It codes for CASLHEGGNTIYF.

V is TRBV24-1 and J is TRBJ2-1, with D tentatively TRBD2 (5 bases). Germline CDR1 reads KGHDR; CDR2 reads SFDVKD. The CDR3 is 19 residues long. The germline V and J ends were trimmed by 3 bases and 2 bases, with 22 bases remaining between them. As DNA, the CDR3 is TGTGCCACCAGTGATCGGACTGGCCTAGGAACCACTACCTACAATGAGCAGTTCTTC. Its protein product is CATSDRTGLGTTTYNEQFF.

The chain has TRBV5-1 and TRBJ2-3; no definite D call. The CDR3 contains 15 residues. V was pared by 5 bases and J by 4 bases, with 17 bases between. CDR1 is SGHRS, CDR2 YFSETQ, per germline. This chain's CDR3 is CASSLIVIGSDTQYF. The CDR3, as DNA: TGCGCCAGCAGTCTGATAGTAATCGGTTCAGATACGCAGTATTTT.

The V call is TRBV21-1, the J call TRBJ2-1; the table's D call, TRBD2, was not checked against the DNA. TRBV21-1 is listed as a pseudogene. The CDR3 sequence is 15 residues long. The CDR3 loop reads CASSSSGSNYNEQFF. The CDR3 region has the DNA TGTGCCAGCAGTTCTAGCGGGAGCAACTACAATGAGCAGTTCTTC.

The V and J genes are TRBV5-4 and TRBJ2-7; D possibly corresponds to TRBD2 (6 bases). With 6 bases removed from V and 1 base from J, the gap between germline ends came to 17 bases. The CDR3 extends over 15 amino acids. CDR1 SGHNT and CDR2 YYREEE come from the germline V gene (reference sequence). CDR3 coding DNA: TGTGCCAGCACCATGGGGGGAATTAGGTCCTACGAGCAGTACTTC. Encoded protein: CASTMGGIRSYEQYF. Looking up the rest from reference TRBV5-4 and TRBJ2-7 gives the full variable domain: ETGVTQSPTHLIKTRGQQVTLRCSSQSGHNTVSWYQQALGQGPQFIFQYYREEENGRGNFPPRFSGLQFPNYSSELNVNALELDDSALYLCASTMGGIRSYEQYFGPGTRLTVT.

This chain connects TRBV24-1 to TRBJ2-2, with TRBD2 identical over 13 bases. V lost 11 bases and J lost 5; bases outside the gene matches: 22. CDR1 is KGHDR and CDR2 is SFDVKD in the germline V gene. CDR3 length: 20 residues. CDR3 in amino acids: CASTNSPGLAGKELTGELFF. DNA of the CDR3: TGTGCCAGCACCAACTCCCCGGGACTAGCGGGAAAAGAGTTGACCGGGGAGCTGTTTTTT.

The CDR3 sequence: CASSQTPGRGTDTQYF. The CDR3 DNA sequence: TGTGCCAGCAGCCAGACACCCGGCAGGGGCACAGATACGCAGTATTTT. V and J are TRBV4-2 and TRBJ2-3, with D perhaps TRBD1 (5 bases). Germline V CDR1 and CDR2: LGHNA, YNFKEQ. The germline V and J ends were trimmed by 3 bases and 1 base, with 14 bases remaining between them. There are 16 residues in the CDR3.

The chain recombines TRBV4-3 with TRBJ2-3; 9 nucleotides align to TRBD2. Trimming cost V 0 bases and J 6 bases; bases outside gene matches: 7. The CDR3 totals 16 residues. Germline V gene data show CDR1 as LGHNA and CDR2 as YSLEER. The CDR3 DNA sequence: TGCGCCAGCAGCCAAGATGCCGGGACTAGCAGCGATACGCAGTATTTT. Its protein is CASSQDAGTSSDTQYF.